Shown below are 25 T cell receptor beta chains from a single sample sequenced in a study of early T cells in non-severe SARS-CoV-2 infection. From the 5' RACE reads, TCRdb called clonotypes with MiXCR, one entry per CDR3 protein. The top ten hold 4.5% of the sample, which has some 30,000 distinct CDR3 sequences, approximately 5.3% seen once. Sequenced sample: whole blood. The source of these receptors is an adult who was a healthcare worker with PCR-confirmed SARS-CoV-2 infection or an uninfected control (not recorded which).

The sample holds many counts of this clonotype. The chain couples TRBV7-9 to TRBJ2-1, with 11 positions matching TRBD2. The germline CDR1 and CDR2 sequences are SEHNR and FQNEAQ (reference sequence). The CDR3 covers 15 residues. Trimming cost V 2 bases and J 5 bases; bases outside gene matches: 2. The CDR3 protein is CASSLTSGRHNEQFF. CDR3 nucleotide sequence: TGTGCCAGCAGCTTAACTAGCGGGAGACACAATGAGCAGTTCTTC.

This clonotype was counted ten times or more. V gene TRBV9 combines with J gene TRBJ2-3; TRBD2 matches at 7 bases. The CDR3 has 16 residues. V gave up 0 bases and J gave up 3 bases; unmatched junction bases: 7. CDR1 and CDR2 from the germline V gene are SGDLS and YYNGEE. In DNA, the CDR3 is TGTGCCAGCAGCGTAGAGGCGGGAGAGGCGACAGATACGCAGTATTTT. This translates into CASSVEAGEATDTQYF. The whole variable domain, filled in from reference TRBV9 and TRBJ2-3, reads DSGVTQTPKHLITATGQRVTLRCSPRSGDLSVYWYQQSLDQGLQFLIQYYNGEERAKGNILERFSAQQFPDLHSELNLSSLELGDSALYFCASSVEAGEATDTQYFGPGTRLTVL.

This clonotype was counted between two and nine times. This chain uses TRBV20-1 with TRBJ2-7; 13 bases match TRBD2. Germline assignment: CDR1 DFQATT and CDR2 SNEGSKA (reference sequence). The CDR3 spans 16 residues. The V gene end was trimmed by 0 bases and the J gene end by 4 bases; junction bases not matched to a gene: 6. CDR3 nucleotides: TGCAGTGCTAGAGATTTGGTGGGACTAGCGGGGTACGAGCAGTACTTC. It yields the protein CSARDLVGLAGYEQYF.

This clonotype was seen ten or more times. The chain uses TRBV5-1 and TRBJ1-1, with 9 bases fitting TRBD1. V dropped 0 bases and J dropped 6; count of bases not matched to a gene: 6. Germline CDR1 and CDR2: SGHRS and YFSETQ. The CDR3 is 15 residues long. CDR3 protein: CASSLAGQGFSEAFF. The DNA of the CDR3 is TGCGCCAGCAGCTTGGCCGGACAGGGGTTCTCTGAAGCTTTCTTT.

This clonotype was counted a few times. The rearrangement joins TRBV20-1 to TRBJ1-1; the D is unclear. There are 13 residues in the CDR3. Per germline, CDR1 DFQATT and CDR2 SNEGSKA (reference sequence). Trimming removed 0 bases from V and 2 bases from J, with 7 bases in between. The CDR3 loop is CSARDPANTEAFF. In DNA form, the CDR3 reads TGCAGTGCTAGAGATCCGGCCAACACTGAAGCTTTCTTT.

At least ten counts were recorded for this clonotype. J is TRBJ1-5 and V is TRBV19, with 8 positions matching TRBD1. CDR3 size: 19 residues. Germline CDR1 LNHDA, CDR2 SQIVND (reference sequence). J lost 0 bases, V lost 8 bases, and 18 bases had no gene match. In DNA, the CDR3 is TGTGCCAGTCTCACCTATGAAGGGACAGGCCGGGGTAGCAATCAGCCCCAGCATTTT. It codes for CASLTYEGTGRGSNQPQHF.

This clonotype was seen many times. The CDR3 region is CASSLEAGDWSPLHF. CDR3 coding DNA: TGTGCCAGCAGCTTAGAGGCAGGGGACTGGTCACCCCTCCACTTT. The chain employs TRBV7-9 and TRBJ1-6, with D possibly TRBD1 on 6 matching bases. Germline CDR1 SEHNR, CDR2 FQNEAQ (reference sequence). The CDR3 is made up of 15 amino acids. With 1 base removed from V and 10 bases from J, the gap between germline ends came to 14 bases. Combining the CDR3 with reference TRBV7-9 and TRBJ1-6 gives the whole variable domain DTGVSQNPRHKITKRGQNVTFRCDPISEHNRLYWYRQTLGQGPEFLTYFQNEAQLEKSRLLSDRFSAERPKGSFSTLEIQRTEQGDSAMYLCASSLEAGDWSPLHFGNGTRLTVT.

This chain connects TRBV12-3 or TRBV12-4 to TRBJ1-4, with a possible D match to TRBD1 (6 bases). The CDR3 covers 14 residues. With 4 bases removed from V and 10 bases from J, the gap between germline ends came to 16 bases. Here the CDR3 DNA reads TGTGCCAGCAGTTCTCGCAACAGGGTTGGAAAACTGTTTTTT. Encoded protein: CASSSRNRVGKLFF.

The chain employs TRBV18 and TRBJ2-3, with TRBD2 as a possible D gene (5 bases). Trimming left V 3 bases short and J 9 bases short, with 10 bases between. The CDR3 extends over 12 amino acids. The germline CDR1 and CDR2 sequences are KGHSH and LQKENI. CDR3 bases: TGTGCCAGCTCACCGCCGGGGATAACGCAGTATTTT. Translating it yields CASSPPGITQYF.

This clonotype has a count of ten or more. In DNA, the CDR3 is TGCAGTGCTGGGGGGACCTCGAACACCGGGGAGCTGTTTTTT. As protein: CSAGGTSNTGELFF. This chain links TRBV20-1 with TRBJ2-2; a weak D match, TRBD2 (6 bases). Germline-derived CDR1 and CDR2 are DFQATT and SNEGSKA (reference sequence). The CDR3 length is 14 residues. Trimming removed 5 bases from V and 0 bases from J, with 10 bases in between.

This clonotype was seen at least ten times. The rearrangement joins TRBV29-1 to TRBJ2-4; D may be TRBD2 (6 bases). CDR1 SQVTM and CDR2 ANQGSEA come from the germline V gene. The V end lost 3 bases, the J end lost 9 bases, and 18 bases lay between the germline ends. This CDR3 is 14 amino acids long. CDR3 DNA sequence: TGCAGCGTTGATGAAGGCCTCGGAGGGTCCATTCAGTACTTC. Protein: CSVDEGLGGSIQYF.

This clonotype was seen at least ten times. The rearrangement joins TRBV15 to TRBJ2-3; 9 bases line up with TRBD1. Germline loops: CDR1 LNHNV, CDR2 YYDKDF (reference sequence). The CDR3 covers 15 residues. V dropped 3 bases and J dropped 7; count of bases not matched to a gene: 8. CDR3 DNA: TGTGCCACCAGCAGTGGGGACAGGGCCCTACATACGCAGTATTTT. Translated, it gives CATSSGDRALHTQYF.

Ten or more counts support this clonotype. The rearrangement joins TRBV20-1 to TRBJ2-3, with 9 bases aligning to TRBD2. This CDR3 has 14 residues. CDR1 and CDR2 from the germline V gene are DFQATT and SNEGSKA (reference sequence). J was trimmed by 4 bases and V by 3 bases; bases with no gene match: 5. In nucleotides, the CDR3 is TGCAGTGCTAGTGGCGGGAGGGCCGCAGATACGCAGTATTTT. Translated, it gives CSASGGRAADTQYF.

CDR3 protein: CASRDRAETQYF. The DNA for the CDR3 is TGTGCCAGCCGCGACCGGGCGGAGACCCAGTACTTC. V gene TRBV3-1 combines with J gene TRBJ2-5; D ambiguous. Per the germline V gene, CDR1 is LGHDT and CDR2 is YNNKEL (reference sequence). The CDR3 runs 12 residues. Trimming left V 8 bases short and J 5 bases short, with 12 bases between.

There are many counts of this clonotype. The chain combines TRBV12-3 or TRBV12-4 with TRBJ1-1; maybe TRBD1 (5 bases). The V gene lost 5 bases and the J gene lost 5 bases, with 15 bases spanning the gap. The CDR3 has 14 amino acids. The CDR3 DNA sequence: TGTGCCAGCAGTCCTAGGAGGGGTTGGACTGAAGCTTTCTTT. Protein product: CASSPRRGWTEAFF.

This clonotype was seen ten or more times. V gene TRBV18 combines with J gene TRBJ1-1; 9 bases are shared with TRBD1. The germline V gene encodes CDR1 KGHSH and CDR2 LQKENI. J gave up 0 bases and V 4 bases, and 6 bases lay outside the gene matches. CDR3 length equals 16 residues. The CDR3 protein is CASSLTGGGMNTEAFF. CDR3 nucleotides: TGTGCCAGCTCACTCACAGGGGGCGGCATGAACACTGAAGCTTTCTTT.

This clonotype has a count of ten or more. V and J are TRBV7-2 and TRBJ2-3; D uncertain. This CDR3 is 16 amino acids long. Germline CDR1 SGHTA, CDR2 FQGNSA. V lost 0 bases to trimming and J lost 1 base, with 11 bases between them. The CDR3 here is CASSLAPGLGTDTQYF. The CDR3 DNA sequence: TGTGCCAGCAGCTTAGCGCCAGGATTGGGCACAGATACGCAGTATTTT.

This clonotype was picked up many times. J is TRBJ2-3 and V is TRBV6-2 or TRBV6-3; TRBD2 is a possible D gene (6 bases). The CDR3 extends over 15 amino acids. The V gene lost 6 bases and the J gene lost 3 bases, with 16 bases spanning the gap. Germline V CDR1 and CDR2: MNHEY, SVGEGT. CDR3: CASSRGTGETDTQYF. The DNA of the CDR3 is TGTGCCAGCAGCCGAGGTACGGGAGAGACAGATACGCAGTATTTT.

The sample holds many counts of this clonotype. This chain joins TRBV19 and TRBJ2-7; 8 nucleotides align to TRBD2. V lost 6 bases, J lost 4 bases, and 8 bases stayed unmatched. The CDR3 is 14 amino acids. Per germline, CDR1 LNHDA and CDR2 SQIVND (reference sequence). For the CDR3, the DNA is TGTGCCAGTAGGAGCGGGAGATCCCCATACGAGCAGTACTTC. Protein sequence: CASRSGRSPYEQYF.

The CDR3: CASSNLLGAQMYF. The CDR3 DNA follows: TGTGCCAGCAGTAACCTGCTAGGGGCCCAGATGTACTTC. The chain recombines TRBV6-6 with TRBJ2-7; the D gene is possibly TRBD1 (5 bases). The CDR3 contains 13 residues. V lost 5 bases, J lost 12 bases, and 20 bases lay in between. The germline V gene has CDR1 MNHNY and CDR2 SVGAGI (reference sequence).

This clonotype was seen ten or more times. The rearrangement uses TRBV7-3 and TRBJ2-5; the D is unclear. Deletions cut 1 base from V and 6 bases from J, with 9 bases between. Per the germline V gene, CDR1 is SGHTA and CDR2 is FQGTGA. This CDR3 comprises 13 residues. The CDR3 sequence is CASSLMARQTQYF. DNA of the CDR3: TGTGCCAGCAGCTTAATGGCTAGACAGACCCAGTACTTC. Complete variable domain (other parts from reference TRBV7-3 and TRBJ2-5): GAGVSQTPSNKVTEKGKYVELRCDPISGHTALYWYRQSLGQGPEFLIYFQGTGAADDSGLPNDRFFAVRPEGSVSTLKIQRTERGDSAVYLCASSLMARQTQYFGPGTRLLVL.

On this clonotype itself: A much larger clone lies a single base off, so this may be a read error. This sequence joins TRBV11-2 and TRBJ2-1; D possibly corresponds to TRBD1 (6 bases). The CDR3 is 16 amino acids. Germline CDR1 reads SGHAT; CDR2 reads FQNNGV. The CDR3 sequence: CASSLAPDRTGNVQFF. CDR3 DNA: TGTGCCAGCAGCTTAGCCCCCGACAGGACGGGGAATGTGCAGTTCTTC.

CDR3 DNA: TGCGCCAGCAGTCATACAGGGACGACTAATGAAAAACTGTTTTTT. Its protein is CASSHTGTTNEKLFF. V and J are TRBV4-1 and TRBJ1-4; a weak D match, TRBD1 (6 bases). Germline CDR1 and CDR2: MGHRA and YSYEKL. Trimming took off 6 bases at V and 2 bases at J, with 13 bases between the two ends. This CDR3 has 15 residues.

This clonotype was detected many times. The V gene is TRBV7-6, the J gene TRBJ2-7; 7 bases agree with TRBD2. The V gene end was trimmed by 5 bases and the J gene end by 7 bases; junction bases not matched to a gene: 14. The CDR3 contains 15 residues. CDR1 and CDR2 from the germline V gene are SGHVS and FNYEAQ. The CDR3 here is CASSPLGEGSGEQYF. The CDR3 DNA sequence: TGTGCCAGCAGCCCCCTGGGGGAGGGATCGGGTGAGCAGTACTTC. The full variable domain, rest sourced from reference TRBV7-6 and TRBJ2-7, is GAGVSQSPRYKVTKRGQDVALRCDPISGHVSLYWYRQALGQGPEFLTYFNYEAQQDKSGLPNDRFSAERPEGSISTLTIQRTEQRDSAMYRCASSPLGEGSGEQYFGPGTRLTVT.

The sample holds many counts of this clonotype. This chain connects TRBV29-1 to TRBJ1-1; D is undetermined. Germline V CDR1 and CDR2: SQVTM, ANQGSEA. The CDR3 runs 16 residues. The germline V and J ends were trimmed by 1 base and 4 bases, with 19 bases remaining between them. The CDR3 DNA sequence: TGCAGCGTTGAAGCGTACCCTTGGCGGCCGGCCACTGAAGCTTTCTTT. Amino acid sequence: CSVEAYPWRPATEAFF. Combining the CDR3 with reference TRBV29-1 and TRBJ1-1 gives the whole variable domain SAVISQKPSRDICQRGTSLTIQCQVDSQVTMMFWYRQQPGQSLTLIATANQGSEATYESGFVIDKFPISRPNLTFSTLTVSNMSPEDSSIYLCSVEAYPWRPATEAFFGQGTRLTVV.